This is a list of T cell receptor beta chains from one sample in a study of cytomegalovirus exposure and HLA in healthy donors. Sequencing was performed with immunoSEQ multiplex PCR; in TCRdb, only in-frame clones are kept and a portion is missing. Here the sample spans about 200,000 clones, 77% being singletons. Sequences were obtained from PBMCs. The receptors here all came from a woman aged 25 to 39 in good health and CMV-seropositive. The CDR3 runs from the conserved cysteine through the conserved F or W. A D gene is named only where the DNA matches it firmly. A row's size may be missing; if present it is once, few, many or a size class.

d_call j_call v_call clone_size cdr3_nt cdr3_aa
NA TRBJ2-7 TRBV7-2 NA TGTGCCAGCAGCTTAGTGTCGGGGAGTCTCTACGAGCAGTACTTC CASSLVSGSLYEQYF
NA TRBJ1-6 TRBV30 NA TGTGCCCGGAGGGCGGCTGAGAGCTCCTATAATTCACCCCTCCACTTT CARRAAESSYNSPLHF
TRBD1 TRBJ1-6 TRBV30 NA TGTGCCTGGAGACCAGGGGGCCGGATTAATTCACCCCTCCACTTT CAWRPGGRINSPLHF
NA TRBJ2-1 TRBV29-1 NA TGCAGCGTTGAAGATCCGGGGGTTGGTGAGCAGTTCTTC CSVEDPGVGEQFF
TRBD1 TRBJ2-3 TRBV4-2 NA TGTGCCAGCAGCCAAGAGCCGGACAGGGGAGGCACAGATACGCAGTATTTT CASSQEPDRGGTDTQYF
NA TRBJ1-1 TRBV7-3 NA TGTGCCAGCAGCTTACACGGGGGGTACACTGAAGCTTTCTTT CASSLHGGYTEAFF
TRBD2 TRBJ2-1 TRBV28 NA TGTGCCAGCAGTTTCTACCCCGGGACTAGCGCTTACAATGAGCAGTTCTTC CASSFYPGTSAYNEQFF
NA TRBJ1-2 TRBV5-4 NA TGTGCCAGCAGCAGAGGTTTGAACTATGGCTACACCTTC CASSRGLNYGYTF
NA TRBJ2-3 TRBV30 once TGTGCCTGGCAAAAGGAGTCTAGCACAGATACGCAGTATTTT CAWQKESSTDTQYF
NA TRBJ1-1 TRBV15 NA TGTGCCACCAGCAGAGCTGGTAGTACTGAAGCTTTCTTT CATSRAGSTEAFF
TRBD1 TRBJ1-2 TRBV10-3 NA TGTGCCATCAGTGAGACAGGGGCAGGCTACACCTTC CAISETGAGYTF
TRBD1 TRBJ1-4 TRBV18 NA TGTGCCAGCTCCCTGGACAGGGGGGCAACTAATGAAAAACTGTTTTTT CASSLDRGATNEKLFF
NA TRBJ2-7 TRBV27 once TGTGCCAGCAGGTTAACCCCGGACAGCTACGAGCAGTACTTC CASRLTPDSYEQYF
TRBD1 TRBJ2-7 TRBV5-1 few TGCGCCAGCAGCTTGGGGGACAGCTCCTACGAGCAGTACTTC CASSLGDSSYEQYF
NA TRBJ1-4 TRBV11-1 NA TGTGCCAGCAGCCCCCGACAGCGTGACAATGAAAAACTGTTTTTT CASSPRQRDNEKLFF
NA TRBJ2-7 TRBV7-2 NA TGTGCCAGCAGCTTAGTAGGGGGGACAGTCGTCTACGAGCAGTACTTC CASSLVGGTVVYEQYF
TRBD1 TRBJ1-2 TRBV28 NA TGTGCCAGCAGGGTGACAGGGTTTATAGGCTACACCTTC CASRVTGFIGYTF
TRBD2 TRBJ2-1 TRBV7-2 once TGTGCCGGCAGCTTAGCGGGGGCGTCCTACAATGAGCAGTTCTTC CAGSLAGASYNEQFF
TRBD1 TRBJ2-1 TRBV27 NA TGTGCCAGCAGTTTCCTCGGGACAGGTCCTTATGAGCAGTTCTTC CASSFLGTGPYEQFF
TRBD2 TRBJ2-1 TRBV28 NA TGTGCCAGCAGCCGCCCTAGCGGGAACAATGAGCAGTTCTTC CASSRPSGNNEQFF
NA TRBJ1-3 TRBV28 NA TGTGCCAGCAGTGCCAGGTGGGCTGGAAACACCATATATTTT CASSARWAGNTIYF
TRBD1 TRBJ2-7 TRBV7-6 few TGTGCCAGCAGCTTAGCCGTAGGACAGGGGGCGCGAGAGCAGTACTTC CASSLAVGQGAREQYF
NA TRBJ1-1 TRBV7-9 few TGTGCCAGCAGCTTAACGTCGTGGGGGGCTGAAGCTTTCTTT CASSLTSWGAEAFF
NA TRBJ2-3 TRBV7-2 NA TGTGCCAGCAGCTTATTTTCAGGGAACACAGATACGCAGTATTTT CASSLFSGNTDTQYF
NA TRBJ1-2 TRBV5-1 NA TGCGCCAGGAAGGTCCCCTCCGAGGCGGGAGGCTACACCTTC CARKVPSEAGGYTF
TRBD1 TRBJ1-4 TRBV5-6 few TGTGCCAGCAGCGTCAGGGGGCTCCCCCTTCAAAAACTGTTTTTT CASSVRGLPLQKLFF
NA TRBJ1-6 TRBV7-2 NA TGTGCCAGCAGAGCAGGTCAGGCCTATAATTCACCCCTCCACTTT CASRAGQAYNSPLHF
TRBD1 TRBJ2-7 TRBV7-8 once TGTGCCAGCAGTTACCGGGACAGGGCGTGGGAGCAGTACTTC CASSYRDRAWEQYF
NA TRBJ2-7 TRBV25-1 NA TGTGCCAGCAGTGAATACGGGATGCAAGACGAGCAGTACTTC CASSEYGMQDEQYF
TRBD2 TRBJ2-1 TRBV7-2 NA TGTGCCAGCAGCTCCACTAGCGGGATCAATGAGCAGTTCTTC CASSSTSGINEQFF
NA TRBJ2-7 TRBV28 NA TGTGCCAGCAGGCCAACGATGGGGCAGGGGCCCTACGAGCAGTACTTC CASRPTMGQGPYEQYF
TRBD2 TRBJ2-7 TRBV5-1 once TGCGCCAGCAGCGCCGGGACTAGCGGGAGCTACGAGCAGTACTTC CASSAGTSGSYEQYF
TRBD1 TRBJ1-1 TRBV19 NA TGTGCCAGTAGTATAACAGGGGGCATCACTGAAGCTTTCTTT CASSITGGITEAFF
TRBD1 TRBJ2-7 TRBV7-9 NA TGTGCCAGCAGCCCAGGGGGCAGTACCTACGAGCAGTACTTC CASSPGGSTYEQYF
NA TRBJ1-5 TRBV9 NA TGTGCCAGCCCGAGGGTGTTGGTCAGCAATCAGCCCCAGCATTTT CASPRVLVSNQPQHF
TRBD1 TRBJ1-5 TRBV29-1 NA TGCAGCGTTGGCGTGACAGGGGATGCCGATCAGCCCCAGCATTTT CSVGVTGDADQPQHF
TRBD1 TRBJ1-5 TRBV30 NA TGTGCCTGGAGTGTGACAGGGCTCAATCAGCCCCAGCATTTT CAWSVTGLNQPQHF
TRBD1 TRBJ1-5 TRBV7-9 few TGTGCCAGCAGCTCACAGGGGCCTCAGCCCCAGCATTTT CASSSQGPQPQHF
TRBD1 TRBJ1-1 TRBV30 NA TGTGCCTGGAGTGTTGGGACAGCAAACACTGAAGCTTTCTTT CAWSVGTANTEAFF
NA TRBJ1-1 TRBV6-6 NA TGTGCCAGCAGCTGGACGGGCGAGGGCACTGAAGCTTTCTTT CASSWTGEGTEAFF
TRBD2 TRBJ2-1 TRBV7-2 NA TGTGCCAGCAGCCAGTGGGCTAGCGGGGGGGCCAGGAGAAATGAGCAGTTCTTC CASSQWASGGARRNEQFF
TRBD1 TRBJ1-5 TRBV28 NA TGTGCCAGCAGTCTACCTTACCGGGACAGGGGGATTCAGCCCCAGCATTTT CASSLPYRDRGIQPQHF
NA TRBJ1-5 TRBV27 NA TGTGCCAGCAGTTTTTTGGGGGCCGATCAGCCCCAGCATTTT CASSFLGADQPQHF
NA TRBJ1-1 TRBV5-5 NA TGTGCCAGCAGCCTACAGGAGAACACTGAAGCTTTCTTT CASSLQENTEAFF
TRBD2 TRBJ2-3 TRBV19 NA TGTGCCAGTAGTATTGGGACTAGCGAGGCCACAGATACGCAGTATTTT CASSIGTSEATDTQYF
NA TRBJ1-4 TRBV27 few TGTGCCAGCAGCCTTAAGACAGTTGCAACTAATGAAAAACTGTTTTTT CASSLKTVATNEKLFF
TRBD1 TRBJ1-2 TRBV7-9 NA TGTGCCAGCAGTCCTACTATGGACAGGGGTGGCTACACCTTC CASSPTMDRGGYTF
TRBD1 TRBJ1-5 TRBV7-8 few TGTGCCAGCAGCTTAGCGACAGGGGGTCAGCCCCAGCATTTT CASSLATGGQPQHF
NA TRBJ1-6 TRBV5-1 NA TGCGCCAGCAGCTTGATCCAGGGCTTCTATAATTCACCCCTCCACTTT CASSLIQGFYNSPLHF
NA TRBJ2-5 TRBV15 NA TGTGCCACCACGATCCAGGGGCAAGAGACCCAGTACTTC CATTIQGQETQYF
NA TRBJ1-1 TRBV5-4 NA TGTGCCAGCAGCTTGTTGGCAGGGGAAACTGAAGCTTTCTTT CASSLLAGETEAFF
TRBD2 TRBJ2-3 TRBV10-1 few TGCGCCAGCAGTGAGTCGGGAATCGGACTAGCGCTGGGCACAGATACGCAGTATTTT CASSESGIGLALGTDTQYF
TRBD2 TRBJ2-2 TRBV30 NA TGTGCCTGGACGGGACTAGCGGGTTCTGACACCGGGGAGCTGTTTTTT CAWTGLAGSDTGELFF
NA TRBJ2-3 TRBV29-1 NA TGCAGCGTTGAGATCCCAGGTGCAGATACGCAGTATTTT CSVEIPGADTQYF
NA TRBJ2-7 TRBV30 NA TGTGCCTGGTCGCCTAGCGTCTACGAGCAGTACTTC CAWSPSVYEQYF
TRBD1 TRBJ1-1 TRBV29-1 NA TGCAGCGTTGGAGGACAGGGGGCAGTCATGAACACTGAAGCTTTCTTT CSVGGQGAVMNTEAFF